A selection of T cell receptor beta chains follows, all from one sample in a study of shared clonotypes between healthy human individuals. The repertoire was sequenced with immunoSEQ multiplex PCR; TCRdb's copy has only in-frame clones and lacks some. Among about 2.4 million clones listed, 93% were seen once. The material sequenced was naive CD4+ T cells from PBMCs. These receptors were obtained from a man aged 18 to 35 in good health. Some clones in this sample may be carry-over from other donors' samples. Both conserved end residues are part of each CDR3. Each record gives: V gene, clone size, J gene, D gene, CDR3 protein, CDR3 DNA. The D gene is left open where the match is weak. Only some rows state a clone size, as once, few, many or a class for expanded clones.

>TRBV7-9|few|TRBJ1-1|NA
CASSLLRADTEAFF
TGTGCCAGCAGCTTATTACGGGCCGACACTGAAGCTTTCTTT
>TRBV4-1|NA|TRBJ2-2|NA
CASSPLGKRAGGGELFF
TGCGCCAGCAGCCCCTTGGGGAAGCGAGCTGGGGGCGGGGAGCTGTTTTTT
>TRBV11-3|NA|TRBJ2-1|NA
CASSKPQGSAYNEQFF
TGTGCCAGCAGCAAACCCCAGGGGAGCGCATACAATGAGCAGTTCTTC
>TRBV28|NA|TRBJ1-4|TRBD1
CASSSGTGGNEKLFF
TGTGCCAGCAGTTCGGGGACAGGGGGTAATGAAAAACTGTTTTTT
>TRBV6-1|NA|TRBJ2-3|NA
CASKADPLGADTQYF
TGTGCCAGCAAGGCGGACCCCCTGGGCGCAGATACGCAGTATTTT
>TRBV7-2|once|TRBJ2-2|NA
CASTRNAGAGELFF
TGTGCCAGCACCCGGAACGCGGGCGCCGGGGAGCTGTTTTTT
>TRBV11-3|NA|TRBJ2-3|NA
CASSLDGLASTDTQYF
TGTGCCAGCAGCTTAGATGGTCTAGCTAGCACAGATACGCAGTATTTT
>TRBV10-3|NA|TRBJ2-1|TRBD2
CAISETTSGSNEQFF
TGTGCCATCAGTGAGACTACTAGCGGGAGCAATGAGCAGTTCTTC
>TRBV6-5|NA|TRBJ1-4|TRBD1
CASSSDRAEKLFF
TGTGCCAGCAGTTCAGACAGGGCGGAAAAACTGTTTTTT
>TRBV30|NA|TRBJ1-2|NA
CAWSVRPRGYTF
TGTGCCTGGAGTGTACGGCCCCGCGGCTACACCTTC
>TRBV6-1|NA|TRBJ2-7|TRBD1
CADQGVAYEQYF
TGTGCCGATCAGGGGGTGGCCTACGAGCAGTACTTC
>TRBV28|NA|TRBJ2-2|NA
CASRRNTGELFF
TGTGCCAGCCGCCGGAACACCGGGGAGCTGTTTTTT
>TRBV29-1|NA|TRBJ2-1|NA
CSVYLDGSSYNEQFF
TGCAGCGTGTACCTGGACGGCAGCTCCTACAATGAGCAGTTCTTC
>TRBV21-1|NA|TRBJ1-1|NA
CASSKAPAHGNTEAFF
TGTGCCAGCAGCAAAGCTCCGGCCCATGGGAACACTGAAGCTTTCTTT
>TRBV7-2|NA|TRBJ2-1|NA
CASSLVPAPYNEQFF
TGTGCCAGCAGCTTAGTCCCGGCGCCCTACAATGAGCAGTTCTTC
>TRBV18|NA|TRBJ1-6|TRBD1
CASSPGGGVDSPLHF
TGTGCCAGCTCACCGGGAGGGGGCGTTGATTCACCCCTCCACTTT
>TRBV7-8|once|TRBJ2-1|TRBD2
CASSMGLAGGTNEQFF
TGTGCCAGCAGCATGGGACTAGCGGGAGGTACCAATGAGCAGTTCTTC
>TRBV19|NA|TRBJ1-5|NA
CASRTFDSSNQPQHF
TGTGCCAGCAGAACTTTCGACAGTAGCAATCAGCCCCAGCATTTT
>TRBV5-4|NA|TRBJ2-3|TRBD2
CASSSYLAGSADTQYF
TGTGCCAGCAGCTCCTACCTAGCGGGAAGCGCGGATACGCAGTATTTT
>TRBV7-2|NA|TRBJ2-7|TRBD2
CASSFGLAGGFKQYF
TGTGCCAGCAGCTTCGGACTAGCGGGAGGGTTCAAGCAGTACTTC
>TRBV9|NA|TRBJ2-1|TRBD2
CASSVAYGGEGSYNEQFF
TGTGCCAGCAGCGTAGCTTATGGGGGGGAAGGCTCCTACAATGAGCAGTTCTTC
>TRBV28|NA|TRBJ1-1|NA
CASSLAGWDTEAFF
TGTGCCAGCAGTTTAGCGGGGTGGGACACTGAAGCTTTCTTT
>TRBV6-5|once|TRBJ2-7|NA
CASSYRGYYEQYF
TGTGCCAGCAGTTACAGGGGCTACTACGAGCAGTACTTC
>TRBV15|NA|TRBJ1-3|NA
CATSRDVISGNTIYF
TGTGCCACCAGCAGGGATGTCATCTCTGGAAACACCATATATTTT
>TRBV7-3|NA|TRBJ2-7|NA
CASSPGGAGYEQYF
TGTGCCAGCAGCCCCGGTGGGGCCGGCTACGAGCAGTACTTC
>TRBV7-3|NA|TRBJ2-1|TRBD2
CASSLTGGYNEQFF
TGTGCCAGCAGCTTAACCGGGGGGTACAATGAGCAGTTCTTC
>TRBV28|NA|TRBJ2-7|NA
CASSGGGLLFYEQYF
TGTGCCAGCAGTGGGGGTGGACTCCTCTTTTACGAGCAGTACTTC
>TRBV7-3|NA|TRBJ1-1|NA
CASSSGPGTEAFF
TGTGCCAGCAGCTCCGGGCCGGGCACTGAAGCTTTCTTT
>TRBV30|NA|TRBJ1-5|TRBD1
CAWKGANGNQPQHF
TGTGCCTGGAAGGGGGCGAATGGCAATCAGCCCCAGCATTTT
>TRBV28|NA|TRBJ2-4|NA
CASSLNSLAKNIQYF
TGTGCCAGCAGTCTAAACAGCCTAGCCAAAAACATTCAGTACTTC
>TRBV6-5|once|TRBJ1-1|NA
CASSINAEAFF
TGTGCCAGCAGTATTAATGCTGAAGCTTTCTTT
>TRBV7-9|NA|TRBJ1-2|NA
CASSRDTGYGYTF
TGTGCCAGCAGCCGGGACACAGGCTATGGCTACACCTTC
>TRBV9|NA|TRBJ2-1|TRBD2
CASSVQGLAGVGEQFF
TGTGCCAGCAGCGTACAAGGACTAGCGGGAGTGGGTGAGCAGTTCTTC
>TRBV10-1|NA|TRBJ1-1|TRBD1
CASSRDRGPTEAFF
TGCGCCAGCAGTCGGGACAGGGGGCCGACTGAAGCTTTCTTT
>TRBV19|NA|TRBJ2-3|TRBD2
CASSIGGGSTDTQYF
TGTGCCAGTAGTATTGGGGGAGGGAGCACAGATACGCAGTATTTT
>TRBV14|NA|TRBJ1-4|NA
CASSTIGGEENEKLFF
TGTGCCAGCAGCACTATTGGGGGGGAAGAGAATGAAAAACTGTTTTTT
>TRBV9|NA|TRBJ2-7|TRBD2
CASSSRTSVLDEQYF
TGTGCCAGCAGCTCAAGAACTAGCGTCCTAGACGAGCAGTACTTC
>TRBV6-5|NA|TRBJ2-5|TRBD2
CASSPAGGQETQYF
TGTGCCAGCAGTCCAGCGGGAGGTCAAGAGACCCAGTACTTC
>TRBV9|NA|TRBJ1-3|NA
CATSQGSGNTIYF
TGTGCCACCTCGCAGGGCTCTGGAAACACCATATATTTT
>TRBV5-4|NA|TRBJ1-2|NA
CASSLKFVWQQGYTF
TGTGCCAGCAGCTTGAAGTTTGTGTGGCAGCAGGGCTACACCTTC
>TRBV15|NA|TRBJ2-3|NA
CATSRVSRVTDTQYF
TGTGCCACCAGCAGAGTGTCGCGGGTAACAGATACGCAGTATTTT
>TRBV30|NA|TRBJ1-2|NA
CAWSVGAQNNYGYTF
TGTGCCTGGAGTGTAGGGGCACAGAATAACTATGGCTACACCTTC
>TRBV18|NA|TRBJ2-3|NA
CASSPDRRGLSTDTQYF
TGTGCCAGCTCACCCGACCGCCGGGGCTTAAGCACAGATACGCAGTATTTT
>TRBV2|NA|TRBJ1-3|NA
CASSFDRAGNTIYF
TGTGCCAGCAGTTTCGACAGAGCTGGAAACACCATATATTTT
>TRBV7-2|once|TRBJ1-1|NA
CASSLMAVNTEAFF
TGTGCCAGCAGCTTAATGGCGGTGAACACTGAAGCTTTCTTT
>TRBV7-3|NA|TRBJ2-5|NA
CASSLNPGETQYF
TGTGCCAGCAGCTTAAACCCGGGGGAGACCCAGTACTTC
>TRBV7-9|once|TRBJ2-3|NA
CASSHGYGSEDTQYF
TGTGCCAGCAGCCATGGTTATGGTTCGGAAGATACGCAGTATTTT
>TRBV7-2|once|TRBJ1-1|NA
CASSLLSGDTEAFF
TGTGCCAGCAGCTTACTGAGTGGGGACACTGAAGCTTTCTTT
>TRBV7-9|NA|TRBJ2-7|NA
CAGGGEAYEQYF
TGTGCCGGCGGCGGGGAGGCCTACGAGCAGTACTTC
>TRBV23-1|NA|TRBJ2-2|TRBD2
CASSQTTDRTVGSGRAYTGELFF
TGCGCCAGCAGTCAGACTACGGACCGCACGGTGGGTAGCGGGAGGGCCTACACCGGGGAGCTGTTTTTT
>TRBV5-8|NA|TRBJ1-3|NA
CASSSGLGGNTIYF
TGTGCCAGCAGCTCTGGACTGGGGGGAAACACCATATATTTT
>TRBV28|NA|TRBJ2-1|TRBD2
CASSPGTSFNEQFF
TGTGCCAGCAGCCCTGGGACTAGTTTCAATGAGCAGTTCTTC
>TRBV5-5|NA|TRBJ2-1|NA
CASSPLLMSAMGNEQFF
TGTGCCAGCAGCCCCCTCCTAATGTCGGCCATGGGTAATGAGCAGTTCTTC
>TRBV5-1|NA|TRBJ2-7|NA
CASSLGGTGSYEQYF
TGCGCCAGCAGCTTAGGAGGGACGGGCTCCTACGAGCAGTACTTC
>TRBV6-8|NA|TRBJ1-1|NA
CASSYARYPTPTTEAFF
TGTGCCAGCAGTTATGCCCGATACCCGACCCCAACCACTGAAGCTTTCTTT
>TRBV4-3|NA|TRBJ1-1|NA
CASSQDRVKAFF
TGCGCCAGCAGCCAAGATAGGGTCAAAGCTTTCTTT
>TRBV7-3|NA|TRBJ1-2|NA
CASSLSLPGSDKTF
TGTGCCAGCAGCTTAAGCTTACCTGGTAGCGACAAGACCTTC
>TRBV5-1|NA|TRBJ1-4|NA
CASSPGGGNEKLFF
TGCGCCAGCAGCCCGGGGGGCGGTAATGAAAAACTGTTTTTT
>TRBV7-3|NA|TRBJ2-7|NA
CASSLGASGLGYEQYF
TGTGCCAGCAGCTTAGGCGCCTCTGGCCTTGGATACGAGCAGTACTTC
>TRBV2|NA|TRBJ2-3|TRBD1
CAISTGGTDTQYF
TGTGCCATCTCGACAGGGGGCACAGATACGCAGTATTTT